The 29 T cell receptor beta chains below come from one sample, sequenced in a study of blood T cells in healthy people across ages. A second PCR, run for about 7 to 11 cycles, used a sample-barcoded 5' primer plus a J-beta primer mix. TCRdb analysed the 5' RACE reads with MiXCR anew, one entry per CDR3 protein. The data show under 800,000 distinct CDR3 sequences, roughly 47% seen once. The sequenced material came from blood. Receptors were obtained from a woman aged 55-70 years in good health.

This clonotype has ten or more counts. It is unclear where the CDR3 begins or ends on the DNA, so no DNA is shown, and the CDR3 is as TCRdb lists it. The rearrangement joins TRBV6-5 to TRBJ1-5; the D call in the table, TRBD1, was not verified against the DNA. The CDR3 length is 16 residues, termini included. From germline, CDR1 is MNHEY and CDR2 SVGAGI. CDR3 sequence: CASSSSDRTRNQPQHF.

About this clonotype: This may stem from a read error, because a much larger clone lies one nucleotide away. The chain employs TRBV27 and TRBJ2-3; D remains unclear. Germline CDR1 and CDR2: MNHEY and SMNVEV (reference sequence). The CDR3 contains 12 residues. CDR3 bases: TGTACCAGCAGTTTCCTCACAGATACGCAGTATTTT. Its protein product is CTSSFLTDTQYF.

V gene TRBV7-2 combines with J gene TRBJ2-3, with D possibly matching TRBD2 (6 bases). The germline V and J ends were trimmed by 5 bases and 1 base, with 10 bases remaining between them. Germline-derived CDR1 and CDR2 are SGHTA and FQGNSA. The CDR3 length is 14 residues. The CDR3 here is CASSHSSGTDTQYF. CDR3 sequence (DNA): TGTGCCAGCAGCCACTCTAGCGGCACAGATACGCAGTATTTT.

There are a few counts of this clonotype. The rearrangement uses TRBV10-3 and TRBJ2-5, with 8 bases identical to TRBD2. Germline V gene sequence: CDR1 ENHRY, CDR2 SYGVKD. V lost 5 bases to trimming and J lost 3 bases; unmatched junction nucleotides: 8. This CDR3 is built from 15 residues. The CDR3 reads CAISTSRGAEETQYF. CDR3 nucleotides: TGTGCCATCAGTACATCGCGGGGGGCCGAAGAGACCCAGTACTTC.

The rearrangement links TRBV12-3 or TRBV12-4 to TRBJ2-7; perhaps TRBD1 as D (5 bases). The DNA end is more similar to TRBJ2-5, so the J call may be wrong. This CDR3 is 13 amino acids long. CDR3 nucleotides: TGTGCCAGCGAAGGGGATCTCCCAGAGACCCAGTACTTC. It specifies CASEGDLPETQYF.

J is TRBJ2-4 and V is TRBV28; TRBD2 matches 14 bases. Matching the DNA end better, TRBJ2-5 makes the J call doubtful. This CDR3 spans 15 amino acids. Germline loops: CDR1 MDHEN, CDR2 SYDVKM. The CDR3 sequence: CASTGTSGSQETQYF. DNA of the CDR3: TGTGCCAGCACAGGGACTAGCGGGAGCCAGGAGACCCAGTACTTC.

This clonotype was observed at least ten times. This chain uses TRBV4-2 with TRBJ2-7, with D perhaps TRBD2 (5 bases). Looked up from germline, CDR1 is LGHNA and CDR2 is YNFKEQ. The CDR3 sequence is 15 residues long. V was trimmed by 3 bases and J by 2 bases, leaving 14 bases between them. CDR3 in DNA: TGTGCCAGCAGCCAGGATAGGGCTAGCACCTACGAGCAGTACTTC. It specifies CASSQDRASTYEQYF.

This clonotype was counted at least ten times. The CDR3: CSVQSAGESTQYF. CDR3 DNA: TGCAGCGTTCAGTCAGCGGGAGAGTCTACGCAGTATTTT. The rearrangement uses TRBV29-1 and TRBJ2-3, with 8 bases identical to TRBD2. Germline CDR1 reads SQVTM; CDR2 reads ANQGSEA. There are 13 residues in the CDR3. With 5 bases clipped from V and 8 bases from J, the junction kept 9 bases outside the gene matches.

The gene calls are TRBV5-1 and TRBJ2-1; 7 nucleotides match TRBD2. The germline V gene encodes CDR1 SGHRS and CDR2 YFSETQ. After removal of 4 bases from V and 8 bases from J, the junction contained 9 bases not matched to a gene. The CDR3 has 14 residues. CDR3 DNA sequence: TGCGCCAGCAGCCGCAAGACTAGCTCGGATGAGCAGTTCTTC. The encoded protein is CASSRKTSSDEQFF.

V and J are TRBV12-3 or TRBV12-4 and TRBJ2-7; possible D gene TRBD1, 6 bases. Deletions cut 6 bases from V and 6 bases from J, with 21 bases between. This CDR3 has 15 residues. The CDR3 sequence is CASSHLQGNLCEQYF. The CDR3, as DNA: TGTGCCAGCAGCCATCTTCAGGGGAACCTTTGCGAGCAGTACTTC.

The V call is TRBV20-1, the J call TRBJ2-7; D remains unclear. The CDR3 is 15 amino acids. V lost 0 bases and J lost 0, with 12 bases in between. The germline V gene encodes CDR1 DFQATT and CDR2 SNEGSKA (reference sequence). CDR3 sequence: CSARDQTMSSYEQYF. CDR3 DNA: TGCAGTGCTAGAGATCAAACGATGAGCTCCTACGAGCAGTACTTC.

This clonotype was observed a few times. The rearrangement links TRBV7-3 to TRBJ2-3, with D perhaps matching TRBD2 (5 bases). Germline CDR1 and CDR2: SGHTA and FQGTGA. The CDR3 has 13 residues. Deletions cut 3 bases from V and 6 bases from J, with 10 bases between. The CDR3: CASSFAGEDTQYF. The CDR3 DNA follows: TGTGCCAGCAGCTTCGCCGGGGAGGATACGCAGTATTTT.

This clonotype turned up a few times. The V call is TRBV7-9, the J call TRBJ2-7; D gene uncertain. This CDR3 comprises 12 residues. With 4 bases removed from V and 2 bases from J, the gap between germline ends came to 6 bases. Germline V gene sequence: CDR1 SEHNR, CDR2 FQNEAQ (reference sequence). The CDR3 region is CASSSKTYEQYF. CDR3 nucleotide sequence: TGTGCCAGCAGCTCCAAAACCTACGAGCAGTACTTC.

The gene calls are TRBV7-2 and TRBJ2-3, with unresolved D. This CDR3 is built from 14 residues. The germline gives CDR1 SGHTA, CDR2 FQGNSA. The ends were cut back, 1 base at V and 2 bases at J, with 7 bases in the middle. CDR3: CASSLGEHTDTQYF. CDR3 coding DNA: TGTGCCAGCAGCTTAGGGGAACACACAGATACGCAGTATTTT.

This clonotype has a handful of counts. V and J are TRBV15 and TRBJ1-1, with D hard to call. Trimming took off 0 bases at V and 5 bases at J, with 4 bases between the two ends. Germline V gene data show CDR1 as LNHNV and CDR2 as YYDKDF (reference sequence). The CDR3 length is 12 residues. CDR3 loop: CATSRDGTEAFF. The CDR3, as DNA: TGTGCCACCAGCAGAGACGGGACTGAAGCTTTCTTT.

This chain connects TRBV3-1 to TRBJ2-3; 11 bases agree with TRBD1. The germline V gene encodes CDR1 LGHDT and CDR2 YNNKEL (reference sequence). Germline trimming cut 4 bases from V and 4 bases from J; bases unmatched to any gene: 10. This CDR3 contains 17 residues. The CDR3 DNA reads as TGTGCCAGCAGCCCCCACGGGACAGGGGGTTTAGCAGATACGCAGTATTTT. Protein product: CASSPHGTGGLADTQYF.

The count of this clonotype is one. The chain recombines TRBV7-9 with TRBJ2-7; the match to TRBD2 covers 10 bases. Looked up from germline, CDR1 is SEHNR and CDR2 is FQNEAQ (reference sequence). This CDR3 is 17 amino acids long. Trimming removed 0 bases from V and 0 bases from J; junction bases left unmatched: 5. The CDR3 reads CASSLAGSSGSSYEQYF. CDR3 in DNA: TGTGCCAGCAGCTTAGCGGGTTCTAGCGGGAGCTCCTACGAGCAGTACTTC.

The chain joins TRBV15 to TRBJ2-7; TRBD2 agrees at 10 bases. Trimming cost V 3 bases and J 4 bases; bases outside gene matches: 6. The CDR3 consists of 15 residues. Germline V gene lookup returns CDR1 LNHNV and CDR2 YYDKDF (reference sequence). In DNA form, the CDR3 reads TGTGCCACCAGCAGCCCGACTAGCGGGTATTACGAGCAGTACTTC. Translation gives CATSSPTSGYYEQYF.

This clonotype was counted at least ten times. The CDR3 nucleotides are TGTGCCAGCAGCTTAAATTTGCGGGGTAGCACAGATACGCAGTATTTT. Its protein is CASSLNLRGSTDTQYF. The chain employs TRBV7-2 and TRBJ2-3, with TRBD2 as a possible D gene (6 bases). Trimming removed 2 bases from V and 0 bases from J, with 12 bases in between. In germline, CDR1 is SGHTA, CDR2 FQGNSA. The CDR3 loop spans 16 amino acids.

The chain recombines TRBV28 with TRBJ1-6; possible D gene TRBD1, 5 bases. The CDR3 is 14 amino acids. The ends were cut back, 8 bases at V and 11 bases at J, with 19 bases in the middle. Germline assignment: CDR1 MDHEN and CDR2 SYDVKM. CDR3 sequence: CASHGGFGTTPLHF. Written as DNA, the CDR3 is TGTGCCAGCCATGGGGGTTTTGGGACGACACCCCTCCACTTT.

This chain connects TRBV4-2 to TRBJ1-6, with D perhaps matching TRBD1 (5 bases). V dropped 1 base and J dropped 9 bases, with 10 bases sitting between them. The length of the CDR3 is 14 residues. Per germline, CDR1 LGHNA and CDR2 YNFKEQ. Here the CDR3 reads CASSQGQGGSPLHF. CDR3 in DNA: TGTGCCAGCAGCCAAGGCCAGGGAGGTTCACCCCTCCACTTT.

This clonotype turned up a few times. The chain combines TRBV6-5 with TRBJ2-5, with TRBD2 matching 13 bases. After removal of 5 bases from V and 1 base from J, the junction contained 4 bases not matched to a gene. Germline V gene lookup returns CDR1 MNHEY and CDR2 SVGAGI. CDR3 length: 16 residues. CDR3 DNA: TGTGCCAGCAGTCCGACTAGCGGGGGGCTCCAAGAGACCCAGTACTTC. Translation gives CASSPTSGGLQETQYF.

The chain couples TRBV27 to TRBJ1-6; TRBD1 is a possible D gene (5 bases). The V gene's germline CDR1 is MNHEY and CDR2 SMNVEV (reference sequence). V was trimmed by 8 bases and J by 11 bases, leaving 16 bases between them. This CDR3 region has 13 residues. CDR3 region: CASRREGRPPLHF. CDR3 DNA: TGTGCCAGCCGAAGGGAGGGGCGGCCACCCCTCCACTTT.

Here the CDR3 reads CASSPPPSNEQFF. The CDR3 DNA reads TGTGCCAGCAGCCCGCCTCCTAGCAATGAGCAGTTCTTC. This chain links TRBV7-9 with TRBJ2-1; the D is unclear. V lost 5 bases to trimming and J lost 6 bases, with 11 bases between them. The CDR3 has 13 residues. Germline lookup yields CDR1 SEHNR and CDR2 FQNEAQ (reference sequence).

This clonotype was observed a few times. The chain is built from TRBV9 and TRBJ1-1; TRBD1 might be the D (5 bases). The CDR3 length is 18 residues. Per the germline V gene, CDR1 is SGDLS and CDR2 is YYNGEE. Trimming stripped 3 bases from V and 1 base from J, with 22 bases between. The CDR3 region is CASSGGVGRGPTNTEAFF. The CDR3 DNA is TGTGCCAGCAGCGGGGGGGTCGGCCGGGGCCCTACGAACACTGAAGCTTTCTTT.

In regard to this clonotype: A much larger clone lies one base from this, so it may be a read error. Here the CDR3 reads CASCGLAGYDEQFF. The DNA for the CDR3 is TGCGCCAGCTGCGGGCTAGCGGGGTACGATGAGCAGTTCTTC. The genes are TRBV5-1 and TRBJ2-1, with 9 bases identical to TRBD2. The CDR3 extends over 14 amino acids. Trimming at V came to 7 bases and at J to 8 bases, leaving 10 bases not matched to a gene. Germline V gene sequence: CDR1 SGHRS, CDR2 YFSETQ.

This clonotype was observed a handful of times. The gene calls are TRBV5-1 and TRBJ2-5; 9 bases agree with TRBD1. Trimming cost V 4 bases and J 5 bases; bases outside gene matches: 3. This CDR3 is 13 amino acids long. In germline, CDR1 is SGHRS, CDR2 YFSETQ. The CDR3 loop is CASSEQGAETQYF. The CDR3 DNA reads as TGCGCCAGCAGCGAACAGGGGGCTGAGACCCAGTACTTC.

This clonotype was detected only a few times. The genes are TRBV5-1 and TRBJ1-4; unclear D gene. This CDR3 has 14 residues. Per the germline V gene, CDR1 is SGHRS and CDR2 is YFSETQ. Trimming removed 3 bases at V and 5 bases at J, with 11 bases between. CDR3 coding DNA: TGCGCCAGCAGCTCGACGACGGGAAATGAAAAACTGTTTTTT. This codes for CASSSTTGNEKLFF.

The chain combines TRBV4-1 with TRBJ2-7; unclear D gene. The J call is doubtful: the DNA matches TRBJ2-4 better. CDR1 is MGHRA, CDR2 YSYEKL, per germline. The CDR3 length is 13 residues. CDR3 sequence (DNA): TGCGCCAGCAGCCAAGATAATCGCGACATTCAGTACTTC. Residues: CASSQDNRDIQYF.